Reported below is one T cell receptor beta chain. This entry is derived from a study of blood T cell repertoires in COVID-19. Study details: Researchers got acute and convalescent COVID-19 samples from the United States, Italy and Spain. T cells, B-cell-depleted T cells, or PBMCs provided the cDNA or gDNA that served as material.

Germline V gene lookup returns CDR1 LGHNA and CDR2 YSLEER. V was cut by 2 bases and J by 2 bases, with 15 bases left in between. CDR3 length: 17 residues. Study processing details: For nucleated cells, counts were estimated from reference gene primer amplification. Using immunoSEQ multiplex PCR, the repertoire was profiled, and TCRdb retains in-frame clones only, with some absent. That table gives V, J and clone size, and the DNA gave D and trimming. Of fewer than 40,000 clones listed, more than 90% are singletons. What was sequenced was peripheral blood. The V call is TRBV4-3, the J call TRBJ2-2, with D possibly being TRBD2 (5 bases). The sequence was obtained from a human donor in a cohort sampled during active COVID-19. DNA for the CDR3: TGCGCCAGCAGCCAACAACCCGACGGGGTCAACACCGGGGAGCTGTTTTTT. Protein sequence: CASSQQPDGVNTGELFF.